This T cell receptor beta chain was profiled in a study of cytomegalovirus exposure and HLA in healthy donors. PCR was performed using 60 Vbeta and 13 Jbeta primers. The assay was immunoSEQ multiplex PCR, and TCRdb's table has in-frame clones only and misses some. This repertoire shows roughly 150,000 clones, nearly 80% found once; its top ten account for 2% to 2.5%. The TCR originated in a man aged 30 to 39 in good health and CMV-seronegative. Sequenced: PBMCs.

The CDR3 protein is CASSSWTGGYDTQYF. In DNA form, the CDR3 reads TGTGCCAGCAGTTCATGGACAGGGGGTTACGATACGCAGTATTTT. The rearrangement uses TRBV27 and TRBJ2-3; 10 bases fit TRBD1. V dropped 4 bases and J dropped 6; count of bases not matched to a gene: 7. This CDR3 region has 15 residues. The V gene's germline CDR1 is MNHEY and CDR2 SMNVEV (reference sequence).